Listed here are 28 T cell receptor beta chains from one sample, sequenced in a study of T cells after yellow fever vaccination (dated by TCRdb to between 2019 and 2020). Interpreted using the paper, the treatment or condition label stands for: live attenuated yellow fever vaccine strain. Receptor amplification or capture employed 5' RACE. Data came from an Illumina NovaSeq 6000. TCRdb itself trimmed the public reads at Q25 with fastp, ran MiXCR and retained productive beta chains. Every CDR3 protein is listed once, alongside the most common genes and DNA of its rows. The sample table records around 320,000 distinct CDR3 sequences; under 9% of these occur just once. The top ten clonotypes cover 3% to 3.5% of the sample. The material was CD4+ T cells sorted from PBMCs, obtained 5 days after the yellow fever booster vaccination. The receptor source for this set is a young man who received the YFV17D yellow fever vaccine.

The sample holds a few counts of this clonotype. The V and J genes are TRBV18 and TRBJ2-7; maybe TRBD2 (6 bases). V dropped 6 bases and J dropped 3 bases, with 12 bases sitting between them. Germline values: CDR1 KGHSH, CDR2 LQKENI. The CDR3 has 13 residues. The CDR3 sequence is CASSEGSNYEQYV. CDR3 coding DNA: TGTGCCAGCTCGGAGGGGTCAAACTACGAGCAGTACGTC.

The genes are TRBV9 and TRBJ2-5, with D hard to call. V was trimmed by 0 bases and J by 2 bases, leaving 11 bases between them. CDR1 and CDR2 from the germline V gene are SGDLS and YYNGEE. This CDR3 comprises 15 residues. The DNA of the CDR3 is TGTGCCAGCAGCGTAGCCCTCGGCAGTCAAGAGACCCAGTACTTC. This translates into CASSVALGSQETQYF.

This clonotype was recorded at least ten times. The V call is TRBV20-1, the J call TRBJ1-2, with TRBD1 as a possible D gene (5 bases). Per the germline V gene, CDR1 is DFQATT and CDR2 is SNEGSKA (reference sequence). The CDR3 is 13 residues long. V shed 3 bases and J shed 5 bases, with 13 bases lying between them. The CDR3 region has the DNA TGCAGTGCTAGTCAGGGCCCCCCGTATGGCTACACCTTC. It encodes CSASQGPPYGYTF.

This clonotype was detected a few times. The chain links TRBV7-9 to TRBJ1-1; possible D gene TRBD1, 6 bases. The CDR3 extends over 16 amino acids. Germline V gene data show CDR1 as SEHNR and CDR2 as FQNEAQ (reference sequence). Trimming removed 6 bases from V and 3 bases from J, with 20 bases in between. As DNA, the CDR3 is TGTGCCAGCAGGCCCTCTTTCAGGGGTCGGGACACTGAAGCTTTCTTT. This translates into CASRPSFRGRDTEAFF.

In this sample, this clonotype turned up many times. The rearrangement joins TRBV11-2 to TRBJ2-3; 8 nucleotides match TRBD1. V shed 0 bases and J 6 bases; nucleotides not matched to a gene: 8. CDR1 and CDR2 from the germline V gene are SGHAT and FQNNGV. The CDR3 has 16 amino acids. The CDR3 DNA is TGTGCCAGCAGCTTAGATCTAGGCAGGGGGCTTGATACGCAGTATTTT. It encodes CASSLDLGRGLDTQYF.

This clonotype turned up a few times. This chain joins TRBV12-3 or TRBV12-4 and TRBJ2-3; TRBD1 matches 7 bases. This CDR3 contains 12 residues. V lost 6 bases and J lost 8; bases outside the gene matches: 5. CDR3 DNA sequence: TGTGCCAGCAGCCTGGGACAGATTACGCAGTATTTT. It yields the protein CASSLGQITQYF.

The genes are TRBV9 and TRBJ2-7, with 7 bases identical to TRBD1. Looked up from germline, CDR1 is SGDLS and CDR2 is YYNGEE. V was pared by 3 bases and J by 3 bases, with 6 bases of the junction left unmatched. There are 14 residues in the CDR3. CDR3 in DNA: TGTGCCAGCAGCGCACCCGGGACAGACTACGAGCAGTACTTC. It is translated as CASSAPGTDYEQYF.

This clonotype was observed a few times. CDR3 amino acids: CASSWTGMNTEAFF. The CDR3 coding sequence is TGTGCCAGCAGCTGGACCGGTATGAACACTGAAGCTTTCTTT. The chain is built from TRBV7-2 and TRBJ1-1, with unresolved D. This CDR3 comprises 14 residues. The germline CDR1 and CDR2 sequences are SGHTA and FQGNSA. The V and J ends lost 4 bases and 0 bases respectively, with 9 bases between them.

V is TRBV6-2 or TRBV6-3 and J is TRBJ1-6; a possible D gene is TRBD1 (5 bases). Trimming pared 5 bases from V and 10 bases from J, leaving 18 bases between. The CDR3 loop spans 15 amino acids. Germline-derived CDR1 and CDR2 are MNHEY and SVGEGT. The CDR3 DNA reads TGTGCCAGCAGTCGTATCACGGGAGGACAATCACCCCTCCACTTT. Translated: CASSRITGGQSPLHF.

There are a few counts of this clonotype. This chain uses TRBV6-5 with TRBJ2-4; 9 bases align to TRBD2. In germline, CDR1 is MNHEY, CDR2 SVGAGI. V shed 10 bases and J 3 bases; nucleotides not matched to a gene: 10. The CDR3 extends over 15 amino acids. CDR3 amino acids: CATRPGGGGKNIQYF. Written as DNA, the CDR3 is TGTGCCACCCGTCCGGGCGGGGGGGGCAAAAACATTCAGTACTTC.

This clonotype showed up many times. CDR3 in amino acids: CASSLAGTAYNEQFF. The DNA of the CDR3 is TGTGCCAGCAGCTTAGCCGGGACAGCCTACAATGAGCAGTTCTTC. The chain has TRBV7-2 and TRBJ2-1; 7 nucleotides agree with TRBD1. There are 15 residues in the CDR3. V lost 0 bases to trimming and J lost 2 bases; unmatched junction nucleotides: 1. Germline V gene sequence: CDR1 SGHTA, CDR2 FQGNSA.

This clonotype has only a few counts. This chain uses TRBV30 with TRBJ1-5, with D possibly TRBD1 on 5 matching bases. The CDR3 has 13 amino acids. V was trimmed by 5 bases and J by 1 base, leaving 9 bases between them. Germline CDR1 and CDR2: GTSNPN and SVGIG (reference sequence). This CDR3 reads CAWGADSNQPQHF. DNA of the CDR3: TGTGCCTGGGGGGCCGACAGCAATCAGCCCCAGCATTTT.

V is TRBV6-1 and J is TRBJ1-2; no reliable D call. The V gene lost 3 bases and the J gene lost 0 bases, with 17 bases spanning the gap. The CDR3 totals 17 residues. The V gene's germline CDR1 is MNHNS and CDR2 SASEGT. CDR3 in amino acids: CASSDLLRTAANYGYTF. The CDR3 DNA reads as TGTGCCAGCAGTGACCTTCTCCGGACGGCGGCTAACTATGGCTACACCTTC.

This clonotype has a handful of counts. The chain is built from TRBV5-1 and TRBJ2-5; 12 positions match TRBD2. CDR1 and CDR2 from the germline V gene are SGHRS and YFSETQ. The CDR3 runs 15 residues. V shed 5 bases and J 3 bases; nucleotides not matched to a gene: 5. The CDR3 spells CASSNLAGGEETQYF. The CDR3 DNA sequence: TGCGCCAGCAGTAACCTAGCGGGGGGGGAAGAGACCCAGTACTTC.

The rearrangement links TRBV2 to TRBJ1-2; 8 nucleotides line up with TRBD1. The CDR3 has 15 amino acids. V dropped 2 bases and J dropped 8; count of bases not matched to a gene: 10. Germline V gene lookup returns CDR1 SNHLY and CDR2 FYNNEI. The CDR3 nucleotides read TGTGCCAGCAGTGAAACGACAGGGGAGGTTTACGGCTACACCTTC. Residues: CASSETTGEVYGYTF.

A few counts support this clonotype. The chain joins TRBV29-1 to TRBJ2-4; maybe TRBD1 (5 bases). CDR1 SQVTM and CDR2 ANQGSEA come from the germline V gene. Trimming took off 6 bases at V and 0 bases at J, with 12 bases between the two ends. The CDR3 has 14 residues. The CDR3: CSVDDRKAKNIQYF. The CDR3 coding sequence is TGCAGCGTAGATGACAGAAAAGCCAAAAACATTCAGTACTTC. Full variable domain (remainder filled in from reference TRBV29-1 and TRBJ2-4): SAVISQKPSRDICQRGTSLTIQCQVDSQVTMMFWYRQQPGQSLTLIATANQGSEATYESGFVIDKFPISRPNLTFSTLTVSNMSPEDSSIYLCSVDDRKAKNIQYFGAGTRLSVL.

This clonotype came up many times. The chain uses TRBV7-9 and TRBJ1-4; D is unresolved. Trimming removed 1 base at V and 0 bases at J, with 6 bases between. CDR3 length: 15 amino acids. CDR1 and CDR2 from the germline V gene are SEHNR and FQNEAQ (reference sequence). The CDR3 DNA reads TGTGCCAGCAGCTTAGACGCGGCAACTAATGAAAAACTGTTTTTT. This translates into CASSLDAATNEKLFF. The full variable domain, completed using reference TRBV7-9 and TRBJ1-4, is DTGVSQNPRHKITKRGQNVTFRCDPISEHNRLYWYRQTLGQGPEFLTYFQNEAQLEKSRLLSDRFSAERPKGSFSTLEIQRTEQGDSAMYLCASSLDAATNEKLFFGSGTQLSVL.

V and J are TRBV11-2 and TRBJ2-3, with D possibly TRBD1 on 6 matching bases. This CDR3 spans 16 amino acids. Germline lookup yields CDR1 SGHAT and CDR2 FQNNGV. Trimming removed 7 bases from V and 4 bases from J, with 21 bases in between. The CDR3 nucleotides are TGTGCCAGCACTAAGCGGCAGGGGAGCCGCGCAGATACGCAGTATTTT. Its translation is CASTKRQGSRADTQYF.

This clonotype appeared a few times. This chain connects TRBV7-2 to TRBJ2-3; 11 bases map to TRBD2. With V trimmed by 5 bases and J by 6 bases, 7 bases remained unmatched. This CDR3 has 15 residues. From germline, CDR1 is SGHTA and CDR2 FQGNSA. CDR3 loop: CASSLSGGEWDTQYF. The DNA for the CDR3 is TGTGCCAGCAGCCTTAGCGGGGGGGAATGGGATACGCAGTATTTT.

This clonotype has a count of ten or more. The chain combines TRBV7-8 with TRBJ1-3; TRBD1 agrees at 9 bases. Unmatched junction bases numbered 7, after V lost 7 bases and J lost 0 bases. This CDR3 region has 16 residues. CDR1 and CDR2 (germline): SGHVS, FQNEAQ. CDR3 DNA sequence: TGTGCCAGCACCGAACAGGGGGCCGTCTCTGGAAACACCATATATTTT. Its translation is CASTEQGAVSGNTIYF.

This clonotype was seen a few times. The J gene is TRBJ2-3, the V gene TRBV3-1, with D hard to call. The CDR3 sequence is 13 residues long. In germline, CDR1 is LGHDT, CDR2 YNNKEL (reference sequence). V lost 2 bases to trimming and J lost 6 bases, with 9 bases between them. CDR3 DNA sequence: TGTGCCAGCAGCCAACACCGTTCGGATACGCAGTATTTT. Protein: CASSQHRSDTQYF.

This clonotype was seen a few times. The rearrangement uses TRBV29-1 and TRBJ2-7; a possible D gene is TRBD2 (5 bases). V was trimmed by 7 bases and J by 6 bases, leaving 31 bases between them. The CDR3 spans 17 residues. Germline V gene data show CDR1 as SQVTM and CDR2 as ANQGSEA. The CDR3 DNA is TGCAGCGCGGAAGGGTCCGGGATGAGCTCCTACGGTGGCGAGCAGTACTTC. Its translation: CSAEGSGMSSYGGEQYF.

The V call is TRBV5-1, the J call TRBJ1-4; D is uncertain. The germline V gene has CDR1 SGHRS and CDR2 YFSETQ. V lost 1 base and J 0 bases, leaving 7 bases between the germline ends. The CDR3 loop spans 15 amino acids. The CDR3 loop is CASSLLLPTNEKLFF. In nucleotides, the CDR3 is TGCGCCAGCAGCTTGCTCCTTCCAACTAATGAAAAACTGTTTTTT. The full variable domain, rest sourced from reference TRBV5-1 and TRBJ1-4, is KAGVTQTPRYLIKTRGQQVTLSCSPISGHRSVSWYQQTPGQGLQFLFEYFSETQRNKGNFPGRFSGRQFSNSRSEMNVSTLELGDSALYLCASSLLLPTNEKLFFGSGTQLSVL.

The CDR3 DNA follows: TGCAGTGCCCCGAACCTGGGGTCGGGCTACAATGAGCAGTTCTTC. Protein sequence: CSAPNLGSGYNEQFF. This sequence joins TRBV20-1 and TRBJ2-1; D remains unclear. In germline, CDR1 is DFQATT, CDR2 SNEGSKA (reference sequence). Trimming removed 6 bases at V and 3 bases at J, with 18 bases between. This CDR3 is 15 amino acids long.

V usage is TRBV6-5 and J usage is TRBJ1-3, with D hard to call. V dropped 0 bases and J dropped 0 bases, with 9 bases sitting between them. The CDR3 contains 16 residues. Per the germline V gene, CDR1 is MNHEY and CDR2 is SVGAGI. The CDR3 here is CASSYSVPNSGNTIYF. Written as DNA, the CDR3 is TGTGCCAGCAGTTACTCTGTCCCGAACTCTGGAAACACCATATATTTT.

This clonotype was seen a handful of times. The chain employs TRBV7-2 and TRBJ1-3; the match to TRBD1 covers 7 bases. This CDR3 contains 14 residues. The trim removed 4 bases at V and 8 bases at J, leaving 8 bases unmatched. Germline V gene data show CDR1 as SGHTA and CDR2 as FQGNSA. The CDR3 here is CASSYETGRDTIYF. CDR3 DNA sequence: TGTGCCAGCAGCTACGAGACAGGGAGGGACACCATATATTTT.

The chain carries TRBV6-5 and TRBJ2-5; the D is unclear. The V end lost 5 bases, the J end lost 7 bases, and 11 bases lay between the germline ends. The germline V gene encodes CDR1 MNHEY and CDR2 SVGAGI. This CDR3 contains 12 residues. For the CDR3, the DNA is TGTGCCAGCAGTCCGGGTATCGGGACCCAGTACTTC. The encoded protein is CASSPGIGTQYF.

This sequence joins TRBV5-6 and TRBJ2-5; D unresolved. CDR3 length: 12 residues. Germline loops: CDR1 SGHDT, CDR2 YYEEEE. The V and J ends lost 0 bases and 7 bases respectively, with 7 bases between them. CDR3 DNA: TGTGCCAGCAGCTTGGGACCGCGGACCCAGTACTTC. Translation gives CASSLGPRTQYF.